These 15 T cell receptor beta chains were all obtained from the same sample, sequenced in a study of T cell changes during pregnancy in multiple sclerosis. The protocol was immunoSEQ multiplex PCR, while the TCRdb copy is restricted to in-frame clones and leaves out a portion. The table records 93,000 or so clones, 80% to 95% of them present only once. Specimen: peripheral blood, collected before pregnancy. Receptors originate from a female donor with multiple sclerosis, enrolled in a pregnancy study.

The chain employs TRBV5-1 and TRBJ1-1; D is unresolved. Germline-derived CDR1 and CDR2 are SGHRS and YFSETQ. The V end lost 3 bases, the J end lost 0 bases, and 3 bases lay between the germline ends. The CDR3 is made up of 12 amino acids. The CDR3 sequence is CASSSVNTEAFF. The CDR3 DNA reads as TGCGCCAGCAGCTCGGTGAACACTGAAGCTTTCTTT. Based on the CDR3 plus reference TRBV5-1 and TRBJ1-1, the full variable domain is KAGVTQTPRYLIKTRGQQVTLSCSPISGHRSVSWYQQTPGQGLQFLFEYFSETQRNKGNFPGRFSGRQFSNSRSEMNVSTLELGDSALYLCASSSVNTEAFFGQGTRLTVV.

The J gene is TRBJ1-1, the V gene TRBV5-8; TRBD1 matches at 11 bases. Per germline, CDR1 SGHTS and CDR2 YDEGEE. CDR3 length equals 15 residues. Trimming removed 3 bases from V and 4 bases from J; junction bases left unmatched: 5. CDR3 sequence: CASSSYGTGGTEAFF. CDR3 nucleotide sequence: TGTGCCAGCAGCTCCTATGGGACAGGGGGCACTGAAGCTTTCTTT.

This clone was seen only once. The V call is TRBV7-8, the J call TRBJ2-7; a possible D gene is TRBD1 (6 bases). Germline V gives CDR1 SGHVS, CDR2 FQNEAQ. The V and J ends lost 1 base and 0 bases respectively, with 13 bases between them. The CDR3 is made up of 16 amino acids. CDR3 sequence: CASSLGTGTLSYEQYF. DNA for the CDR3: TGTGCCAGCAGCTTAGGGACCGGGACACTCTCCTACGAGCAGTACTTC.

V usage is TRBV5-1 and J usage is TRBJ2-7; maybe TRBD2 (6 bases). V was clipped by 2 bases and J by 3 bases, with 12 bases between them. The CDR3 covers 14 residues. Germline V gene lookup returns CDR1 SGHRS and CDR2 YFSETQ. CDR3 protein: CASSFSGRIYEQYF. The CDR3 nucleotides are TGCGCCAGCAGCTTTTCAGGGAGGATCTACGAGCAGTACTTC.

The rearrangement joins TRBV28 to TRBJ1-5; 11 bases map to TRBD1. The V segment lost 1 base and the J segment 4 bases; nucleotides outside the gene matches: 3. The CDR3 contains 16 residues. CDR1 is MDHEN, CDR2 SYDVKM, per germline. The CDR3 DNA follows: TGTGCCAGCAGTTTATTCGGGACAGGGGGTAATCAGCCCCAGCATTTT. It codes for CASSLFGTGGNQPQHF. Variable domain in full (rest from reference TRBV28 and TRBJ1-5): DVKVTQSSRYLVKRTGEKVFLECVQDMDHENMFWYRQDPGLGLRLIYFSYDVKMKEKGDIPEGYSVSREKKERFSLILESASTNQTSMYLCASSLFGTGGNQPQHFGDGTRLSIL.

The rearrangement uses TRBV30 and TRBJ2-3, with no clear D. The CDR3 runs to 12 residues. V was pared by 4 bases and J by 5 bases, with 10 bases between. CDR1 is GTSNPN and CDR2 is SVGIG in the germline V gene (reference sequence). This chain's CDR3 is CAWNVDRDTQYF. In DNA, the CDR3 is TGTGCCTGGAACGTAGATCGAGATACGCAGTATTTT.

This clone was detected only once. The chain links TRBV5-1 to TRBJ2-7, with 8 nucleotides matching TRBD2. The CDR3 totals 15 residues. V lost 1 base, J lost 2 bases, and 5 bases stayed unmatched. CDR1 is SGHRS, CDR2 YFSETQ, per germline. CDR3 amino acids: CASSLKRETPYEQYF. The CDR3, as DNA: TGCGCCAGCAGCTTGAAGCGGGAGACACCCTACGAGCAGTACTTC.

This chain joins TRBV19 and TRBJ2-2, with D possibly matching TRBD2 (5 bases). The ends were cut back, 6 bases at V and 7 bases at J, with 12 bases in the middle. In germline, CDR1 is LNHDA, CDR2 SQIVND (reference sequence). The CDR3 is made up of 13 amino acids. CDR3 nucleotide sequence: TGTGCCAGTAGCCGGGGAACCCTCGGGGAGCTGTTTTTT. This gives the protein CASSRGTLGELFF.

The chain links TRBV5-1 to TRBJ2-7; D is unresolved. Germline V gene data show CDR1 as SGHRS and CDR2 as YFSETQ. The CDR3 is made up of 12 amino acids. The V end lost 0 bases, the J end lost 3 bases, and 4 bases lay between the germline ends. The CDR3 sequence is CASSLGLYEQYF. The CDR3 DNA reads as TGCGCCAGCAGCTTGGGTCTCTACGAGCAGTACTTC.

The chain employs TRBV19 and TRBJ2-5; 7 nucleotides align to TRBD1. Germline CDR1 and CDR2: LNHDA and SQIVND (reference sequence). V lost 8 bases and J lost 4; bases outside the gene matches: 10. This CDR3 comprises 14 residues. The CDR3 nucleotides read TGTGCCAGTGCTACAGGGGCGACGATAGAGACCCAGTACTTC. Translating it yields CASATGATIETQYF.

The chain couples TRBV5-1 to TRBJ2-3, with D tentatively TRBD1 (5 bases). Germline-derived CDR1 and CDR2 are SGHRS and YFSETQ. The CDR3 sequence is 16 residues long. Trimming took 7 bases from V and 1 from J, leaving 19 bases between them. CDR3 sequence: CASHLGSRAGTDTQYF. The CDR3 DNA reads TGCGCCAGCCACCTGGGAAGCAGGGCCGGCACAGATACGCAGTATTTT.

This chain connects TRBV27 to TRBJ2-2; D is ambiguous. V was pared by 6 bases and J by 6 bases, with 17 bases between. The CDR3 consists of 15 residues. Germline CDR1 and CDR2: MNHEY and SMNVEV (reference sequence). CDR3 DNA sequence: TGTGCCAGCAGCCCATGGAGTATGACCCCCGGGGAGCTGTTTTTT. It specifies CASSPWSMTPGELFF.

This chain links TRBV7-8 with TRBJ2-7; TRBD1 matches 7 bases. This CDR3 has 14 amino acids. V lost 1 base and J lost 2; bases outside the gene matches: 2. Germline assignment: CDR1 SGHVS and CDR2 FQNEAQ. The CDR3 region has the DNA TGTGCCAGCAGCTTAGGGGACAGTCCCTACGAGCAGTACTTC. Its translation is CASSLGDSPYEQYF. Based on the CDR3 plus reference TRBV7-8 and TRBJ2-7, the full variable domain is GAGVSQSPRYKVAKRGQDVALRCDPISGHVSLFWYQQALGQGPEFLTYFQNEAQLDKSGLPSDRFFAERPEGSVSTLKIQRTQQEDSAVYLCASSLGDSPYEQYFGPGTRLTVT.

The CDR3 coding sequence is TGTGCCAGCTCGCCCGGGACAGGGCTCTACGAGCAGTACTTC. Translating it yields CASSPGTGLYEQYF. The V call is TRBV18, the J call TRBJ2-7, with TRBD1 matching over 9 bases. CDR3 size: 14 residues. From germline, CDR1 is KGHSH and CDR2 LQKENI. The V segment lost 6 bases and the J segment 3 bases; nucleotides outside the gene matches: 6.

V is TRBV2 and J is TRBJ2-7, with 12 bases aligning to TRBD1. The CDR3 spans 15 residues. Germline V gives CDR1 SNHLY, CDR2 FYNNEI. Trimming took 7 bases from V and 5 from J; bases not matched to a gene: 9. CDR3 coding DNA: TGTGCCAGCACTGGAGGCGGGACAGGGGGCCACGAGCAGTACTTC. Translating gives CASTGGGTGGHEQYF.